The 2 T cell receptor beta chains listed next were all sequenced from one sample in a study of early stage breast cancer tumors. The data were produced by immunoSEQ multiplex PCR, yet TCRdb's version contains in-frame clones alone and is incomplete. The table lists 51,000 or so clones, about 83% of them singletons. What was sequenced was blood. These receptors originate from a person in their fifties or sixties with breast cancer.

This clone has more than one count but fewer than ten. V usage is TRBV7-2 and J usage is TRBJ1-1; D is perhaps TRBD1 (6 bases). The V end lost 5 bases, the J end lost 0 bases, and 13 bases lay between the germline ends. Germline V CDR1 and CDR2: SGHTA, FQGNSA. CDR3 size: 15 residues. The CDR3 protein is CASSPQPGVNTEAFF. Written as DNA, the CDR3 is TGTGCCAGCAGCCCCCAGCCAGGGGTGAACACTGAAGCTTTCTTT. The complete variable domain, with remaining parts taken from reference TRBV7-2 and TRBJ1-1, reads GAGVSQSPSNKVTEKGKDVELRCDPISGHTALYWYRQSLGQGLEFLIYFQGNSAPDKSGLPSDRFSAERTGGSVSTLTIQRTQQEDSAVYLCASSPQPGVNTEAFFGQGTRLTVV.

The chain joins TRBV29-1 to TRBJ2-3, with D perhaps given as TRBD1 or TRBD2 (5 bases each). Trimming took 7 bases from V and 0 from J, leaving 23 bases between them. Germline V gives CDR1 SQVTM, CDR2 ANQGSEA. This CDR3 is built from 17 residues. The CDR3 DNA is TGCAGCGGAACCCGACACACCGGGACGAGAAGCACAGATACGCAGTATTTT. This codes for CSGTRHTGTRSTDTQYF.